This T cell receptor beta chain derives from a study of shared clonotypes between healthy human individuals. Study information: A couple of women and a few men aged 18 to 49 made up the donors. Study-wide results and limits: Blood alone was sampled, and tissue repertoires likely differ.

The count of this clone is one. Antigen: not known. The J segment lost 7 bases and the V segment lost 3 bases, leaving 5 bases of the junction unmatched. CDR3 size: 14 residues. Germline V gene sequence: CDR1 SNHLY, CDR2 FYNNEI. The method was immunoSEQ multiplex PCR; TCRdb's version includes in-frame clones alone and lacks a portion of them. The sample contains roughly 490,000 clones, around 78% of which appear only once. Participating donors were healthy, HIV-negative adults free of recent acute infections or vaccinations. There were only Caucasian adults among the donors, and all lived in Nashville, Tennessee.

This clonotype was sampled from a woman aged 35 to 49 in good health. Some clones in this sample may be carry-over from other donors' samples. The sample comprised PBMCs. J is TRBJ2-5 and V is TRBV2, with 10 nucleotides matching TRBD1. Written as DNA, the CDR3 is TGTGCCAGCAGTGAGGGACAGGGGTGGGGGACCCAGTACTTC. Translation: CASSEGQGWGTQYF.